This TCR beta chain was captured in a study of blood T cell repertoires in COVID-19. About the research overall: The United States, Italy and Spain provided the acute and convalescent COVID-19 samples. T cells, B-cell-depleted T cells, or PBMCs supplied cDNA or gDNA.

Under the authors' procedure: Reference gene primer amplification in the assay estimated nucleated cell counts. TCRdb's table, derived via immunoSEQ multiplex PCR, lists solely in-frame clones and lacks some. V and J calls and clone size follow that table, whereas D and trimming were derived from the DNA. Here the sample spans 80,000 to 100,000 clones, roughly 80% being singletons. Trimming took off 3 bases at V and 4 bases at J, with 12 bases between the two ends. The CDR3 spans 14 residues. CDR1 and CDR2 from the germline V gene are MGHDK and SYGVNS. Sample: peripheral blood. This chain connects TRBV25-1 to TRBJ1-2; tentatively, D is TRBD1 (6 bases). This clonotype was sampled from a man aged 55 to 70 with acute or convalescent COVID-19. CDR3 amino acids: CASSDSHRAYGYTF. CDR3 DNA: TGTGCCAGCAGTGACTCTCACAGGGCCTATGGCTACACCTTC.